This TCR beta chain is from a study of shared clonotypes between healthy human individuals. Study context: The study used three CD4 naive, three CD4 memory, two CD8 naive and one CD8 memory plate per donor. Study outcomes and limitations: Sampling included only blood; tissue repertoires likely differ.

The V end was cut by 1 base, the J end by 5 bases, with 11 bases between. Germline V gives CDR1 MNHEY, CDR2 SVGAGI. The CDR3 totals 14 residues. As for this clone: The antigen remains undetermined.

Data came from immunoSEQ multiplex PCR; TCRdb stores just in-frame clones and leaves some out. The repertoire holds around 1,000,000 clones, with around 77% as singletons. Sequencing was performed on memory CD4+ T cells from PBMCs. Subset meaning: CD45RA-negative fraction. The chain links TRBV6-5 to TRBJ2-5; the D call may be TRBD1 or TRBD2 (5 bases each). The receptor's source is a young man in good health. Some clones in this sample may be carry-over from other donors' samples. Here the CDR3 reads CASSYFEGSETQYF. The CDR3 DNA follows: TGTGCCAGCAGTTACTTCGAGGGGTCGGAGACCCAGTACTTC.